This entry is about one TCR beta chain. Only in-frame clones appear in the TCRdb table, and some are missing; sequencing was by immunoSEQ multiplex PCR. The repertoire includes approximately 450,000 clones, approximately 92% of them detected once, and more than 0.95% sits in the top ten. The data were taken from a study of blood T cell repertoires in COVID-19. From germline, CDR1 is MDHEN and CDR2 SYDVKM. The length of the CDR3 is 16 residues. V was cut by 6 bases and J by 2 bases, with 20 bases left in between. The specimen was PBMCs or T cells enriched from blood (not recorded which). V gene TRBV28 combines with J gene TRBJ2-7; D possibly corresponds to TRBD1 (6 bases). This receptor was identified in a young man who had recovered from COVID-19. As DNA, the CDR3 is TGTGCCAGCAGCGCACCCCGACAGGACCAGACCTACGAGCAGTACTTC. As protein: CASSAPRQDQTYEQYF.